These 14 T cell receptor beta chains were sequenced from one sample in a study of OX40 agonist ivuxolimab in advanced cancers. Method: immunoSEQ multiplex PCR; TCRdb's copy keeps in-frame clones and lacks some. The table records roughly 59,000 clones, almost 95% of them present only once. Sequences were derived from CD4+ or CD8+ T cells sorted from blood, sampled in a trial of the OX40 agonist ivuxolimab. All receptors come from an adult with an advanced solid tumor such as melanoma, head and neck, liver or kidney cancer.

The chain is built from TRBV7-9 and TRBJ2-7; the D gene is possibly TRBD2 (6 bases). V was shortened by 5 bases and J by 0 bases, with 20 bases between the two germline ends. There are 17 residues in the CDR3. Germline-derived CDR1 and CDR2 are SEHNR and FQNEAQ (reference sequence). The CDR3 DNA reads TGTGCCAGCAGCCCAGGGCCTCTAGCGCCTGGCTCCTACGAGCAGTACTTC. Its translation: CASSPGPLAPGSYEQYF.

The V and J genes are TRBV30 and TRBJ2-7; 7 bases map to TRBD2. Germline V gives CDR1 GTSNPN, CDR2 SVGIG (reference sequence). V lost 1 base to trimming and J lost 3 bases; unmatched junction nucleotides: 3. This CDR3 comprises 13 residues. CDR3 region: CAWSGTSYYEQYF. The CDR3 nucleotides read TGTGCCTGGAGTGGGACTAGTTACTACGAGCAGTACTTC.

This chain links TRBV4-1 with TRBJ2-7; TRBD1 matches at 8 bases. Looked up from germline, CDR1 is MGHRA and CDR2 is YSYEKL. The CDR3 extends over 16 amino acids. V lost 1 base and J lost 3; bases outside the gene matches: 8. CDR3 DNA: TGCGCCAGCAGCCAAGTTTTGACAGGGGCAGACTACGAGCAGTACTTC. Translating it yields CASSQVLTGADYEQYF.

This chain connects TRBV7-3 to TRBJ2-1; 8 bases fit TRBD1. There are 15 residues in the CDR3. Germline CDR1 is SGHTA and CDR2 is FQGTGA. Trimming removed 2 bases from V and 3 bases from J; junction bases left unmatched: 3. The CDR3 sequence is CASSLGQGHYNEQFF. DNA of the CDR3: TGTGCCAGCAGCTTAGGACAGGGTCACTACAATGAGCAGTTCTTC.

The chain recombines TRBV29-1 with TRBJ1-1; 7 bases map to TRBD1. Germline CDR1 is SQVTM and CDR2 is ANQGSEA. CDR3 length: 17 amino acids. V gave up 1 base and J gave up 0 bases; unmatched junction bases: 11. The CDR3: CSVEGTVGDSVNTEAFF. In DNA form, the CDR3 reads TGCAGCGTTGAAGGAACCGTAGGGGACAGCGTGAACACTGAAGCTTTCTTT.

The V gene is TRBV6-5, the J gene TRBJ2-5; D is perhaps TRBD2 (6 bases). Between the trimmed V and J ends, which lost 6 bases and 5 bases, there was a span of 16 bases. CDR3 length: 14 amino acids. Germline V gene lookup returns CDR1 MNHEY and CDR2 SVGAGI. The CDR3 DNA reads TGTGCCAGCAGCGAAAGGGACTTTGCGGAGACCCAGTACTTC. This sequence encodes CASSERDFAETQYF.

This clone was observed a handful of times. This chain connects TRBV2 to TRBJ2-1; 7 nucleotides match TRBD2. The V gene's germline CDR1 is SNHLY and CDR2 FYNNEI. The CDR3 contains 17 residues. V dropped 1 base and J dropped 2; count of bases not matched to a gene: 8. CDR3 nucleotide sequence: TGTGCCAGCAGTGAAGGTAGGAGACTAGCTGCCTACAATGAGCAGTTCTTC. It encodes CASSEGRRLAAYNEQFF.

This chain links TRBV6-5 with TRBJ2-1; D gene ambiguous. V lost 0 bases and J lost 6, with 0 bases in between. The CDR3 consists of 11 residues. Germline lookup yields CDR1 MNHEY and CDR2 SVGAGI. CDR3 nucleotides: TGTGCCAGCAGTTACTCCAATGAGCAGTTCTTC. Translation: CASSYSNEQFF.

V usage is TRBV7-9 and J usage is TRBJ2-7; perhaps TRBD1 as D (5 bases). Germline CDR1 and CDR2: SEHNR and FQNEAQ (reference sequence). The CDR3 contains 11 residues. The V gene lost 10 bases and the J gene lost 4 bases, with 11 bases spanning the gap. The CDR3 DNA sequence: TGTGCCACCTCAGGGTCATACGAGCAGTACTTC. This sequence encodes CATSGSYEQYF.

The chain combines TRBV6-5 with TRBJ2-1; TRBD1 is a possible D gene (6 bases). There are 16 residues in the CDR3. Deletions cut 2 bases from V and 3 bases from J, with 14 bases between. CDR1 is MNHEY, CDR2 SVGAGI, per germline. CDR3 bases: TGTGCCAGCAGTTACGGGGGCTCGCTACGCTACAATGAGCAGTTCTTC. This gives the protein CASSYGGSLRYNEQFF.

The chain employs TRBV5-4 and TRBJ2-5; 7 nucleotides align to TRBD2. CDR3 length: 16 residues. CDR1 is SGHNT, CDR2 YYREEE, per germline (reference sequence). V lost 4 bases and J lost 1; bases outside the gene matches: 10. The CDR3 protein is CASSPLRGGAQETQYF. The CDR3 region has the DNA TGTGCCAGCAGCCCGCTCCGCGGGGGAGCCCAAGAGACCCAGTACTTC.

V and J are TRBV6-1 and TRBJ2-1; either TRBD1 or TRBD2 may fit D (5 bases each). V was pared by 4 bases and J by 2 bases, with 24 bases between. The CDR3 contains 19 residues. CDR1 and CDR2 from the germline V gene are MNHNS and SASEGT. The chain's CDR3 is CASSAFPRTGTDPYNEQFF. The CDR3 DNA sequence: TGTGCCAGCAGTGCCTTCCCTCGTACCGGGACGGACCCCTACAATGAGCAGTTCTTC.

The gene calls are TRBV19 and TRBJ2-3, with D possibly matching TRBD2 (5 bases). CDR3 length equals 15 residues. With 2 bases removed from V and 0 bases from J, the gap between germline ends came to 9 bases. Germline V gene data show CDR1 as LNHDA and CDR2 as SQIVND (reference sequence). The CDR3 DNA follows: TGTGCCAGTAGTATATTTACGGGAAGCACAGATACGCAGTATTTT. As protein: CASSIFTGSTDTQYF.

V and J are TRBV7-7 and TRBJ2-1; D gene uncertain. The CDR3 has 14 amino acids. The germline V gene encodes CDR1 SSHAT and CDR2 FNYEAQ (reference sequence). The V end was cut by 2 bases, the J end by 1 base, with 6 bases between. The CDR3 DNA follows: TGTGCCAGCAGCTTACTCGGGTCCTACAATGAGCAGTTCTTC. Translation gives CASSLLGSYNEQFF.